Below, 28 T cell receptor beta chains from the same sample are listed, as sequenced in a study of T cells after somatic rescue of genetic block. Assay: immunoSEQ multiplex PCR; the TCRdb copy retains only in-frame clones and omits some. This table holds 110,000 or so clones, 75% to 95% found once. The sequenced sample consisted of peripheral blood mononuclear cells (PBMCs). The receptors derive from a woman aged 18-35 years.

The gene calls are TRBV27 and TRBJ1-2; D is uncertain. V was trimmed by 4 bases and J by 6 bases, leaving 12 bases between them. CDR3 length: 13 amino acids. Germline V CDR1 and CDR2: MNHEY, SMNVEV (reference sequence). The CDR3: CASSSQEGHGYTF. The DNA for the CDR3 is TGTGCCAGCAGTTCTCAGGAGGGTCATGGCTACACCTTC.

The V and J genes are TRBV12-5 and TRBJ2-1; no reliable D call. Germline V CDR1 and CDR2: LGHNT, FRNRAP. There are 11 residues in the CDR3. With 2 bases removed from V and 7 bases from J, the gap between germline ends came to 3 bases. CDR3 residues: CASGLSNEQFF. The CDR3 DNA sequence: TGTGCTAGTGGTTTGTCAAATGAGCAGTTCTTC.

The V gene is TRBV7-2, the J gene TRBJ1-1; TRBD1 is a possible D gene (5 bases). The germline V gene encodes CDR1 SGHTA and CDR2 FQGNSA. The CDR3 loop spans 11 amino acids. The V end was cut by 5 bases, the J end by 8 bases, with 9 bases between. The CDR3 reads CASSRGPEAFF. CDR3 in DNA: TGTGCCAGCAGCAGGGGCCCCGAAGCTTTCTTT.

This chain links TRBV28 with TRBJ1-1; D call uncertain. The germline CDR1 and CDR2 sequences are MDHEN and SYDVKM. This CDR3 region has 13 residues. Trimming pared 6 bases from V and 1 base from J, leaving 9 bases between. The CDR3 bases are TGTGCCAGCAGCCCTAGACAGAACACTGAAGCTTTCTTT. Protein product: CASSPRQNTEAFF.

In its sample, this clone was seen a few times. The chain has TRBV21-1 and TRBJ2-2. TRBV21-1 is tagged as a pseudogene. This CDR3 has 18 residues. The CDR3 protein is CASSDTRTWVLNTGELFF. The CDR3 DNA sequence: TGTGCCAGCAGCGACACTAGGACATGGGTATTGAACACCGGGGAGCTGTTTTTT.

The rearrangement joins TRBV27 to TRBJ2-5, with unresolved D. The CDR3 loop spans 14 amino acids. V was pared by 0 bases and J by 5 bases, with 10 bases between. Germline lookup yields CDR1 MNHEY and CDR2 SMNVEV (reference sequence). Written as DNA, the CDR3 is TGTGCCAGCAGTTTATCGGGTTACTGGGAGACCCAGTACTTC. Amino acid sequence: CASSLSGYWETQYF.

The chain joins TRBV6-5 to TRBJ2-7; 8 bases line up with TRBD1. Germline lookup yields CDR1 MNHEY and CDR2 SVGAGI. V shed 0 bases and J 4 bases; nucleotides not matched to a gene: 8. This CDR3 comprises 16 residues. The CDR3 nucleotides are TGTGCCAGCAGTTACTCGGCCAGGGGGCCCTCTTACGAGCAGTACTTC. This translates into CASSYSARGPSYEQYF.

This chain uses TRBV5-1 with TRBJ1-3, with D possibly being TRBD1 (6 bases). V lost 0 bases and J 4 bases, leaving 11 bases between the germline ends. This CDR3 has 15 residues. Germline V gives CDR1 SGHRS, CDR2 YFSETQ. The chain's CDR3 is CASSLVSGVGNTIYF. The DNA of the CDR3 is TGCGCCAGCAGCTTGGTTTCAGGGGTCGGAAACACCATATATTTT. Full variable domain (missing parts from reference TRBV5-1 and TRBJ1-3): KAGVTQTPRYLIKTRGQQVTLSCSPISGHRSVSWYQQTPGQGLQFLFEYFSETQRNKGNFPGRFSGRQFSNSRSEMNVSTLELGDSALYLCASSLVSGVGNTIYFGEGSWLTVV.

The chain links TRBV15 to TRBJ1-2, with 8 bases that match TRBD1. V shed 9 bases, J shed 5 bases, and the junction held 11 bases outside the gene matches. Germline CDR1 LNHNV, CDR2 YYDKDF (reference sequence). The CDR3 covers 14 residues. For the CDR3, the DNA is TGTGCCACTTCCTTGACAGGGGATGGGTATGGCTACACCTTC. It codes for CATSLTGDGYGYTF. The full variable domain, in which reference TRBV15 and TRBJ1-2 provide the parts outside the CDR3, is DAMVIQNPRYQVTQFGKPVTLSCSQTLNHNVMYWYQQKSSQAPKLLFHYYDKDFNNEADTPDNFQSRRPNTSFCFLDIRSPGLGDTAMYLCATSLTGDGYGYTFGSGTRLTVV.

This clone appeared a single time. The chain combines TRBV5-4 with TRBJ2-2; D ambiguous. CDR1 and CDR2 from the germline V gene are SGHNT and YYREEE (reference sequence). This CDR3 contains 17 residues. V was clipped by 0 bases and J by 0 bases, with 12 bases between them. This CDR3 reads CASSLVGRLSNTGELFF. DNA of the CDR3: TGTGCCAGCAGCTTGGTAGGACGGCTATCGAACACCGGGGAGCTGTTTTTT. The full variable domain, rest sourced from reference TRBV5-4 and TRBJ2-2, is ETGVTQSPTHLIKTRGQQVTLRCSSQSGHNTVSWYQQALGQGPQFIFQYYREEENGRGNFPPRFSGLQFPNYSSELNVNALELDDSALYLCASSLVGRLSNTGELFFGEGSRLTVL.

V gene TRBV6-1 combines with J gene TRBJ2-1; 8 bases fit TRBD1. Per the germline V gene, CDR1 is MNHNS and CDR2 is SASEGT. This CDR3 is 15 amino acids long. The junction had 7 bases not matched to a gene; V was cut back by 4 bases and J by 5 bases. The DNA for the CDR3 is TGTGCCAGCAGTGGGAGACAGGGGACCAACAATGAGCAGTTCTTC. This codes for CASSGRQGTNNEQFF.

The V call is TRBV6-1, the J call TRBJ1-1; a possible D gene is TRBD1 (6 bases). CDR1 is MNHNS, CDR2 SASEGT, per germline. V lost 8 bases and J 6 bases, leaving 19 bases between the germline ends. This CDR3 contains 14 residues. In nucleotides, the CDR3 is TGTGCCAGCGCCGGCACGGGGGCGCAGTCTGAAGCTTTCTTT. Amino acid sequence: CASAGTGAQSEAFF.

The V and J genes are TRBV6-6 and TRBJ2-3; a possible D gene is TRBD2 (5 bases). Germline V gene lookup returns CDR1 MNHNY and CDR2 SVGAGI (reference sequence). The CDR3 covers 16 residues. The V and J ends lost 0 bases and 2 bases respectively, with 12 bases between them. The CDR3 spells CASSYSTTANTDTQYF. CDR3 coding DNA: TGTGCCAGCAGTTACTCGACTACGGCGAACACAGATACGCAGTATTTT.

The chain links TRBV2 to TRBJ1-5; D remains unclear. V shed 8 bases and J shed 1 base, with 15 bases lying between them. Germline V lookup: CDR1 SNHLY, CDR2 FYNNEI. The CDR3 consists of 15 residues. CDR3 sequence reads: CASHINSGSNQPQHF. In DNA form, the CDR3 reads TGTGCCAGCCACATTAACTCGGGGAGCAATCAGCCCCAGCATTTT.

The rearrangement links TRBV4-2 to TRBJ2-2, with D possibly being TRBD2 (7 bases). V lost 4 bases, J lost 7 bases, and 10 bases lay in between. This CDR3 contains 13 residues. CDR1 is LGHNA and CDR2 is YNFKEQ in the germline V gene. The CDR3 loop is CASSRGGVGELFF. CDR3 sequence (DNA): TGTGCCAGCAGCCGGGGGGGCGTCGGGGAGCTGTTTTTT.

This chain uses TRBV19 with TRBJ1-1; D unresolved. This CDR3 has 12 residues. In germline, CDR1 is LNHDA, CDR2 SQIVND (reference sequence). V was trimmed by 8 bases and J by 3 bases, leaving 10 bases between them. The CDR3 here is CASVGMDTEAFF. The CDR3 bases are TGTGCCAGTGTGGGGATGGACACTGAAGCTTTCTTT.

The V and J genes are TRBV9 and TRBJ2-3; 9 bases fit TRBD2. Germline CDR1 reads SGDLS; CDR2 reads YYNGEE. This CDR3 is built from 17 residues. The J segment lost 2 bases and the V segment lost 3 bases, leaving 10 bases of the junction unmatched. CDR3 nucleotides: TGTGCCAGCAGCGCCAGCGGGGGGCAATCCTTCACAGATACGCAGTATTTT. Translating it yields CASSASGGQSFTDTQYF.

This rearrangement joins TRBV7-9 to TRBJ1-4; 7 bases map to TRBD1. V lost 4 bases, J lost 6 bases, and 14 bases stayed unmatched. There are 17 residues in the CDR3. From germline, CDR1 is SEHNR and CDR2 FQNEAQ (reference sequence). CDR3 in amino acids: CASSSHTWTGKDEKLFF. The CDR3 DNA follows: TGTGCCAGCAGCTCCCATACGTGGACAGGAAAAGATGAAAAACTGTTTTTT.

V is TRBV5-1 and J is TRBJ1-2; no reliable D call. This CDR3 region has 14 residues. Germline loops: CDR1 SGHRS, CDR2 YFSETQ. Trimming pared 4 bases from V and 8 bases from J, leaving 18 bases between. CDR3 region: CASSLFVQARGYTF. DNA of the CDR3: TGCGCCAGCAGCCTATTCGTGCAGGCCAGGGGCTACACCTTC.

The chain carries TRBV19 and TRBJ2-1; 7 nucleotides agree with TRBD1. Germline V gene data show CDR1 as LNHDA and CDR2 as SQIVND (reference sequence). This CDR3 has 14 residues. Losses at the gene ends were 0 bases for V and 10 bases for J; bases not matched to a gene: 6. The CDR3 protein is CASSIDNRGYEQFF. In DNA form, the CDR3 reads TGTGCCAGTAGTATAGACAACAGGGGTTACGAGCAGTTCTTC.

The chain carries TRBV7-2 and TRBJ1-2; D uncertain. V shed 4 bases and J shed 1 base, with 10 bases lying between them. The CDR3 runs to 14 residues. Germline CDR1 is SGHTA and CDR2 is FQGNSA. The CDR3 reads CASSSGRYNYGYTF. The CDR3 DNA follows: TGTGCCAGCAGCTCGGGAAGATATAACTATGGCTACACCTTC.

The chain has TRBV10-3 and TRBJ1-3; D uncertain. V was clipped by 1 base and J by 4 bases, with 14 bases between them. The germline CDR1 and CDR2 sequences are ENHRY and SYGVKD. The CDR3 extends over 16 amino acids. CDR3 in amino acids: CAISEYRTEAGNTIYF. The DNA for the CDR3 is TGTGCCATCAGTGAGTACAGAACAGAGGCAGGAAACACCATATATTTT.

The V call is TRBV6-4, the J call TRBJ2-1; TRBD2 matches at 10 bases. V was clipped by 4 bases and J by 10 bases; unmatched bases: 7. This CDR3 is 14 amino acids long. Germline CDR1 is MRHNA and CDR2 is SNTAGT. CDR3 bases: TGTGCCAGCAGTGGAAGCGGGGGGGGCGAAGAGCAGTTCTTC. Protein sequence: CASSGSGGGEEQFF.

The genes are TRBV19 and TRBJ1-1; weak D call: TRBD1 (6 bases). V lost 5 bases and J lost 11, with 15 bases in between. The CDR3 has 12 amino acids. CDR1 LNHDA and CDR2 SQIVND come from the germline V gene (reference sequence). The CDR3 DNA reads TGTGCCAGTAGTTCCGGGACATTCGAGGCTTTCTTT. Protein sequence: CASSSGTFEAFF.

This sequence joins TRBV7-9 and TRBJ2-1, with D possibly called TRBD1 or TRBD2 (5 bases each). V lost 5 bases to trimming and J lost 5 bases, with 7 bases between them. This CDR3 spans 12 amino acids. The germline gives CDR1 SEHNR, CDR2 FQNEAQ (reference sequence). DNA for the CDR3: TGTGCCAGCAGCCCGGGGCACAATGAGCAGTTCTTC. It is translated as CASSPGHNEQFF.

The CDR3 nucleotides read TGTGCCAGCAGGGTTGGACAGTCTAATGAAAAACTGTTTTTT. The encoded protein is CASRVGQSNEKLFF. This chain joins TRBV2 and TRBJ1-4; D possibly corresponds to TRBD1 (6 bases). This CDR3 contains 14 residues. Germline lookup yields CDR1 SNHLY and CDR2 FYNNEI. Between the trimmed V and J ends, which lost 6 bases and 3 bases, there was a span of 11 bases. Using reference TRBV2 and TRBJ1-4 for the parts outside the CDR3, the full variable domain is EPEVTQTPSHQVTQMGQEVILRCVPISNHLYFYWYRQILGQKVEFLVSFYNNEISEKSEIFDDQFSVERPDGSNFTLKIRSTKLEDSAMYFCASRVGQSNEKLFFGSGTQLSVL.

This chain links TRBV4-2 with TRBJ2-5; TRBD2 matches at 8 bases. The germline CDR1 and CDR2 sequences are LGHNA and YNFKEQ. The CDR3 spans 15 residues. The junction had 5 bases not matched to a gene; V was cut back by 3 bases and J by 2 bases. The CDR3 is CASSQGSGAQETQYF. For the CDR3, the DNA is TGTGCCAGCAGCCAGGGTAGCGGGGCTCAAGAGACCCAGTACTTC.

This chain joins TRBV7-8 and TRBJ1-1; D might be TRBD1 (5 bases). Looked up from germline, CDR1 is SGHVS and CDR2 is FQNEAQ. The CDR3 runs to 15 residues. Trimming took 2 bases from V and 7 from J, leaving 17 bases between them. Written as DNA, the CDR3 is TGTGCCAGCAGCTTAAAAGAGGACTCGGGGCGTGAAGCTTTCTTT. Residues: CASSLKEDSGREAFF. The variable domain in full, completed from reference TRBV7-8 and TRBJ1-1, reads GAGVSQSPRYKVAKRGQDVALRCDPISGHVSLFWYQQALGQGPEFLTYFQNEAQLDKSGLPSDRFFAERPEGSVSTLKIQRTQQEDSAVYLCASSLKEDSGREAFFGQGTRLTVV.